This T cell receptor beta chain is from a study of tumor-infiltrating lymphocytes in primary liver carcinoma. Across the whole study: Regardless of tissue type, samples showed similar yields of roughly 3.5 to 7.5 million productive TCRbeta reads.

Researchers generated TCR beta cDNA from about 460 ng of total RNA, relying on a constant-region primer. What produced the TCR beta libraries was three nested multiplex PCR rounds using slightly modified ARM-PCR. Forward primers for TRBV1-TRBV30 and a C-beta reverse primer served the first two PCR rounds, at about 11 cycles each. Using its own MiXCR run on the multiplex PCR reads, TCRdb lists one record per CDR3 protein. The sample carries about 50,000 distinct CDR3 sequences, roughly 80% recorded once. CDR1 is KGHDR, CDR2 SFDVKD, per germline. The CDR3 covers 14 residues. Both RNA and DNA were isolated together from about 21-30 mg of bulk tissue that had not been sorted. As for this clonotype: Its cognate antigen is unknown. The germline gene is not matched at one end of the junction; a read error may be the cause.

Study results and caveats: Tumor region pairs shared more overlap than did tumor-adjacent and tumor-blood pairs.

The gene calls are TRBV24-1 and TRBJ2-1; D perhaps matches TRBD2 (6 bases). Sequenced material: liver tumor tissue from sampling region 5. Stated subset: tumor region T5, tumor centre. This receptor was obtained from a man in his forties with primary liver carcinoma and hepatitis B virus infection. CDR3 in amino acids: CGTGGEGSYNEQFF. The CDR3 region has the DNA TGTGGCACCGGAGGGGAAGGCTCCTACAATGAGCAGTTCTTC.